The clone carrying this T cell receptor beta chain counts as medium-sized. The target antigen is unknown. TCR beta rearrangements were amplified from peripheral blood genomic DNA. Rearranged V-D-J TRB sequences were amplified with a mixed TRB-A/B primer pool. TCRdb re-derived calls from the multiplex PCR reads in MiXCR, one entry per CDR3 protein. Seen here are about 2,000 distinct CDR3 sequences, over 15% observed once, and the top ten hold around a fifth. The sample comes from a study of T cell repertoires in aging, cancer and after chemotherapy. Study-wide results and limits: No conclusions about immunological memory after chemotherapy can be drawn from the repertoire data.

The CDR3 loop spans 13 amino acids. V was clipped by 8 bases and J by 0 bases, with 9 bases between them. This rearrangement joins TRBV12-3 or TRBV12-4 to TRBJ2-3; D is undetermined. This receptor was obtained from a human donor with a solid tumor. The material sequenced was blood. The CDR3 loop is CASGELSTDTQYF. The CDR3 DNA reads as TGTGCCAGCGGAGAACTTAGCACAGATACGCAGTATTTT.